A single sample gave rise to the 26 T cell receptor beta chains below, sequenced in a study of beta chain features in type 1 diabetes. Since all of the isolated RNA was reverse transcribed, expressed TCRB transcripts were what got sequenced. Here immunoSEQ multiplex PCR was the method, and the copy in TCRdb shows in-frame clones only, minus some. Of 160,000 or so clones in the sample, 11% were seen once. The sequenced material came from central memory CD4+ T cells from blood. These TCRs come from a man between 18 and 35 years old in good health.

The chain couples TRBV30 to TRBJ1-4; the D is unclear. V gave up 0 bases and J gave up 3 bases, with 11 bases separating them. The germline gives CDR1 GTSNPN, CDR2 SVGIG (reference sequence). This CDR3 spans 15 amino acids. The CDR3 is CAWSVGPRANEKLFF. CDR3 nucleotides: TGTGCCTGGAGTGTAGGACCTAGGGCTAATGAAAAACTGTTTTTT.

The chain links TRBV14 to TRBJ1-2; D is uncertain. The length of the CDR3 is 15 residues. V lost 0 bases and J 6 bases, leaving 14 bases between the germline ends. Germline V gives CDR1 SGHDN, CDR2 FVKESK. The CDR3 sequence: CASSQDRGEWNGYTF. CDR3 coding DNA: TGTGCCAGCAGCCAAGATCGCGGGGAGTGGAATGGCTACACCTTC.

The table lists this clone with a few counts. The chain links TRBV9 to TRBJ1-6; TRBD1 matches at 8 bases. V dropped 0 bases and J dropped 10; count of bases not matched to a gene: 12. Per the germline V gene, CDR1 is SGDLS and CDR2 is YYNGEE. The CDR3 has 17 amino acids. The CDR3: CASSVVVAQGDWSPLHF. CDR3 in DNA: TGTGCCAGCAGCGTAGTGGTTGCACAGGGGGATTGGTCACCCCTCCACTTT.

This clone was counted between two and nine times. The CDR3, as DNA: TGTGCCAGCAGCTTAATCAGCGACGGGGAAGCTTTCTTT. This gives the protein CASSLISDGEAFF. The gene calls are TRBV7-2 and TRBJ1-1; D call uncertain. CDR3 length: 13 amino acids. V dropped 2 bases and J dropped 8 bases, with 12 bases sitting between them. The germline V gene encodes CDR1 SGHTA and CDR2 FQGNSA.

V usage is TRBV9 and J usage is TRBJ2-1; no definite D call. The CDR3 consists of 12 residues. Trimming took off 1 base at V and 7 bases at J, with 6 bases between the two ends. In germline, CDR1 is SGDLS, CDR2 YYNGEE. CDR3 amino acids: CASSVNENEQFF. Written as DNA, the CDR3 is TGTGCCAGCAGCGTAAACGAGAATGAGCAGTTCTTC.

The sample holds a few counts of this clone. The chain couples TRBV7-6 to TRBJ2-7; a possible D gene is TRBD1 (5 bases). The germline V and J ends were trimmed by 0 bases and 1 base, with 13 bases remaining between them. Germline values: CDR1 SGHVS, CDR2 FNYEAQ. CDR3 length: 16 residues. CDR3 in amino acids: CASSLAGFQGSYEQYF. The CDR3 nucleotides read TGTGCCAGCAGCTTAGCGGGTTTTCAGGGATCCTACGAGCAGTACTTC.

This chain connects TRBV7-2 to TRBJ2-7, with D tentatively TRBD1 (6 bases). The germline V and J ends were trimmed by 5 bases and 6 bases, with 17 bases remaining between them. The CDR3 contains 14 residues. Germline V gene data show CDR1 as SGHTA and CDR2 as FQGNSA. The CDR3 DNA follows: TGTGCCAGCAGCCCGGACAGTCAAGCTGGCGAGCAGTACTTC. It encodes CASSPDSQAGEQYF. The full variable domain, its missing parts supplied by reference TRBV7-2 and TRBJ2-7, is GAGVSQSPSNKVTEKGKDVELRCDPISGHTALYWYRQSLGQGLEFLIYFQGNSAPDKSGLPSDRFSAERTGGSVSTLTIQRTQQEDSAVYLCASSPDSQAGEQYFGPGTRLTVT.

This rearrangement joins TRBV7-9 to TRBJ1-1; TRBD1 aligns across 11 bases. The V gene's germline CDR1 is SEHNR and CDR2 FQNEAQ (reference sequence). This CDR3 has 15 amino acids. Trimming cost V 5 bases and J 5 bases; bases outside gene matches: 7. CDR3 in DNA: TGTGCCAGCAGCCCCCGGGACAGGGGGAGAACTGAAGCTTTCTTT. This translates into CASSPRDRGRTEAFF.

V usage is TRBV7-2 and J usage is TRBJ2-2; D gene unclear. There are 16 residues in the CDR3. Trimming removed 0 bases from V and 1 base from J, with 9 bases in between. The germline gives CDR1 SGHTA, CDR2 FQGNSA. CDR3 bases: TGTGCCAGCAGCTTAGCGCACTGGAAGAACACCGGGGAGCTGTTTTTT. Its translation: CASSLAHWKNTGELFF.

This clone was seen a handful of times. The chain joins TRBV27 to TRBJ2-1; 10 bases line up with TRBD2. This CDR3 has 16 amino acids. V was pared by 8 bases and J by 7 bases, with 14 bases of the junction left unmatched. Germline lookup yields CDR1 MNHEY and CDR2 SMNVEV (reference sequence). The CDR3 reads CASGTEREGNKNEQFF. DNA of the CDR3: TGTGCCAGCGGAACGGAGCGGGAGGGGAATAAGAATGAGCAGTTCTTC.

This chain connects TRBV7-3 to TRBJ2-2; D ambiguous. The germline CDR1 and CDR2 sequences are SGHTA and FQGTGA. V was trimmed by 6 bases and J by 0 bases, leaving 11 bases between them. This CDR3 comprises 15 residues. The CDR3 DNA is TGTGCCAGCAGTCGTACCATAGCGAACACCGGGGAGCTGTTTTTT. This encodes CASSRTIANTGELFF.

This clone was detected only a few times. This chain uses TRBV7-9 with TRBJ2-7, with 7 bases identical to TRBD1. The V gene's germline CDR1 is SEHNR and CDR2 FQNEAQ (reference sequence). The CDR3 totals 15 residues. J lost 0 bases, V lost 0 bases, and 2 bases had no gene match. The CDR3 is CASSLAGTDSYEQYF. The CDR3 DNA sequence: TGTGCCAGCAGCTTAGCGGGGACAGACTCCTACGAGCAGTACTTC.

This clone was seen only a few times. In nucleotides, the CDR3 is TGCGCCAGCAGCTTGAGTGACGGGAATGAGCAGTTCTTC. It yields the protein CASSLSDGNEQFF. V is TRBV5-1 and J is TRBJ2-1, with D hard to call. Trimming cost V 1 base and J 7 bases, with 9 bases left between them. The CDR3 spans 13 residues. Germline assignment: CDR1 SGHRS and CDR2 YFSETQ.

The chain employs TRBV6-5 and TRBJ2-1, with 9 bases that match TRBD1. J was trimmed by 6 bases and V by 6 bases; bases with no gene match: 3. The CDR3 spans 13 residues. CDR1 MNHEY and CDR2 SVGAGI come from the germline V gene. DNA for the CDR3: TGTGCCAGCAGAGGGACAGGGCGCAATGAGCAGTTCTTC. Its translation is CASRGTGRNEQFF.

The chain joins TRBV14 to TRBJ1-5; D is uncertain. The CDR3 loop spans 13 amino acids. Germline V gives CDR1 SGHDN, CDR2 FVKESK. V lost 0 bases to trimming and J lost 4 bases, with 4 bases between them. Written as DNA, the CDR3 is TGTGCCAGCAGCCAAGATTGGAATCAGCCCCAGCATTTT. Its translation: CASSQDWNQPQHF.

There are a few counts of this clone. V usage is TRBV29-1 and J usage is TRBJ2-3; TRBD2 aligns across 8 bases. The CDR3 has 14 residues. Germline CDR1 reads SQVTM; CDR2 reads ANQGSEA. V dropped 4 bases and J dropped 0; count of bases not matched to a gene: 3. The CDR3, as DNA: TGCAGCGTTGGAGCGGGAGTAAGCACAGATACGCAGTATTTT. Its translation: CSVGAGVSTDTQYF.

The genes are TRBV29-1 and TRBJ1-1; perhaps TRBD1 as D (5 bases). Trimming cost V 3 bases and J 4 bases, with 12 bases left between them. Germline CDR1 and CDR2: SQVTM and ANQGSEA. This CDR3 spans 13 amino acids. CDR3 bases: TGCAGCGTTGACAGCGGGGCGGCCACTGAAGCTTTCTTT. Translated, it gives CSVDSGAATEAFF.

This clone was seen more than once but under ten times. This rearrangement joins TRBV7-2 to TRBJ2-1; maybe TRBD2 (5 bases). V was pared by 5 bases and J by 10 bases, with 15 bases between. Germline CDR1 SGHTA, CDR2 FQGNSA. The CDR3 has 13 amino acids. The CDR3 DNA follows: TGTGCCAGCAGCCCCGAGGGAAGAAGGGAGCAGTTCTTC. It encodes CASSPEGRREQFF. Together with reference TRBV7-2 and TRBJ2-1, the CDR3 gives the full variable domain: GAGVSQSPSNKVTEKGKDVELRCDPISGHTALYWYRQSLGQGLEFLIYFQGNSAPDKSGLPSDRFSAERTGGSVSTLTIQRTQQEDSAVYLCASSPEGRREQFFGPGTRLTVL.

This clone came up a few times. This chain joins TRBV7-8 and TRBJ2-1; D is possibly TRBD2 (6 bases). CDR1 is SGHVS and CDR2 is FQNEAQ in the germline V gene. This CDR3 comprises 15 residues. V was shortened by 4 bases and J by 3 bases, with 13 bases between the two germline ends. The CDR3, as DNA: TGTGCCAGCAGCTCCCGGCGACTAGTCTACAATGAGCAGTTCTTC. This gives the protein CASSSRRLVYNEQFF.

This clone was seen repeatedly, ten times or more. This same CDR3 is encoded by further DNA sequences in the sample. The DNA of the CDR3 is TGTGCCATCAGTGAGAGGGGGGACTACAATGAGCAGTTCTTC. Protein: CAISERGDYNEQFF. This chain links TRBV10-3 with TRBJ2-1; the D call may be TRBD1 or TRBD2 (6 bases each). This CDR3 spans 14 amino acids. Germline V gene sequence: CDR1 ENHRY, CDR2 SYGVKD. Between the trimmed V and J ends, which lost 2 bases and 3 bases, there was a span of 8 bases.

The V gene is TRBV6-6, the J gene TRBJ2-3, with no clear D. Germline lookup yields CDR1 MNHNY and CDR2 SVGAGI (reference sequence). The length of the CDR3 is 12 residues. Trimming left V 5 bases short and J 5 bases short, with 8 bases between. The CDR3, as DNA: TGTGCCAGCAGTCCCAAGGGAGATACGCAGTATTTT. Its translation is CASSPKGDTQYF.

This clone was detected a few times. The rearrangement uses TRBV9 and TRBJ2-4; 7 nucleotides line up with TRBD1. The V and J ends lost 2 bases and 2 bases, in that order; junction bases with no gene match: 4. Looked up from germline, CDR1 is SGDLS and CDR2 is YYNGEE. This CDR3 is 15 amino acids long. For the CDR3, the DNA is TGTGCCAGCAGCGTCGGACAGGCTCCCAAAAACATTCAGTACTTC. Amino acid sequence: CASSVGQAPKNIQYF. Combining the CDR3 with reference TRBV9 and TRBJ2-4 gives the whole variable domain DSGVTQTPKHLITATGQRVTLRCSPRSGDLSVYWYQQSLDQGLQFLIQYYNGEERAKGNILERFSAQQFPDLHSELNLSSLELGDSALYFCASSVGQAPKNIQYFGAGTRLSVL.

This clone was counted between two and nine times. This chain links TRBV5-1 with TRBJ2-2; 7 bases map to TRBD1. Germline CDR1 and CDR2: SGHRS and YFSETQ. Trimming took 4 bases from V and 4 from J; bases not matched to a gene: 7. The CDR3 loop spans 15 amino acids. The CDR3 protein is CASSARQGPTGELFF. The DNA for the CDR3 is TGCGCCAGCAGCGCCAGACAGGGCCCCACCGGGGAGCTGTTTTTT.

The rearrangement uses TRBV27 and TRBJ2-5; 7 bases agree with TRBD1. CDR3 length equals 15 residues. From germline, CDR1 is MNHEY and CDR2 SMNVEV (reference sequence). Trimming cost V 5 bases and J 5 bases; bases outside gene matches: 11. The CDR3 DNA sequence: TGTGCCAGCAGTCCAGGGACAGCTCGGTGGGAGACCCAGTACTTC. Protein: CASSPGTARWETQYF.

The sample holds a few counts of this clone. This chain uses TRBV5-6 with TRBJ2-1, with a tentative D call TRBD2 (5 bases). From germline, CDR1 is SGHDT and CDR2 YYEEEE. The CDR3 spans 17 residues. V dropped 0 bases and J dropped 0 bases, with 13 bases sitting between them. Written as DNA, the CDR3 is TGTGCCAGCAGCTTGGTAGCGTTCAGGAGCTCCTACAATGAGCAGTTCTTC. This sequence encodes CASSLVAFRSSYNEQFF.

The rearrangement joins TRBV18 to TRBJ2-1; possibly TRBD1 for D (6 bases). CDR1 is KGHSH, CDR2 LQKENI, per germline. CDR3 length: 18 residues. The V end was cut by 2 bases, the J end by 6 bases, with 23 bases between. The CDR3 sequence is CASSPYGQPGVGGNEQFF. Written as DNA, the CDR3 is TGTGCCAGCTCACCATATGGACAGCCAGGGGTAGGCGGCAATGAGCAGTTCTTC.